Reported below is one T cell receptor (beta chain). These data originate in a study of blood T cell repertoires in COVID-19. Authors' methods: Estimation of nucleated cell counts was performed using reference gene primer amplification. This table comes from immunoSEQ multiplex PCR, and its TCRdb copy is limited to in-frame clones, with some not included. That table gives V, J and clone size, and the DNA gave D and trimming. The sample shows about 180,000 clones, 85% of them seen only once. The source is a person aged 70 to 85 with COVID-19, enrolled during active disease. Sequenced: peripheral blood.

CDR3 protein: CASCAGTGSYQPQHF. CDR3 coding DNA: TGTGCCAGTTGCGCCGGGACAGGGTCTTATCAGCCCCAGCATTTT. This chain links TRBV19 with TRBJ1-5; 9 nucleotides agree with TRBD1. The germline CDR1 and CDR2 sequences are LNHDA and SQIVND (reference sequence). The CDR3 covers 15 residues. V trimming: 8 bases; J trimming: 5 bases; junction bases outside the gene matches: 10.